The clone carrying this TCR beta chain was picked up a small number of times. Its target is not known. This sample was included in a study of CD8+CD57+ T cells in acquired aplastic anemia. For the study at large: Mean read depth for CD4+ cells from healthy donors was approximately 10 million.

General study points: Controls and patients did not differ significantly in CD8+ Simpson's diversity. Between patients and controls, around 30 CD8+ CDR3 sequences were found in common.

The germline V gene encodes CDR1 MNHNS and CDR2 SASEGT. V was clipped by 6 bases and J by 8 bases, with 19 bases between them. The CDR3 runs to 15 residues. Using genomic DNA as the template, TCR beta VDJ and CDR3 profiling was carried out. TCRdb fed the reads into MiXCR, producing one record per CDR3 protein. The repertoire holds some 220,000 distinct CDR3 sequences, with 34% as singletons. Sample: sorted CD4+, CD8+, or CD8+CD57+ T cells (not recorded which) from PBMCs. The TCR sequence derives from a human donor in good health, serving as a control. The rearrangement uses TRBV6-1 and TRBJ1-4; D is unresolved. CDR3 region: CASRRRDGALEKLFF. The CDR3 bases are TGTGCCAGCAGGAGAAGAGACGGAGCTCTCGAAAAACTGTTTTTT.